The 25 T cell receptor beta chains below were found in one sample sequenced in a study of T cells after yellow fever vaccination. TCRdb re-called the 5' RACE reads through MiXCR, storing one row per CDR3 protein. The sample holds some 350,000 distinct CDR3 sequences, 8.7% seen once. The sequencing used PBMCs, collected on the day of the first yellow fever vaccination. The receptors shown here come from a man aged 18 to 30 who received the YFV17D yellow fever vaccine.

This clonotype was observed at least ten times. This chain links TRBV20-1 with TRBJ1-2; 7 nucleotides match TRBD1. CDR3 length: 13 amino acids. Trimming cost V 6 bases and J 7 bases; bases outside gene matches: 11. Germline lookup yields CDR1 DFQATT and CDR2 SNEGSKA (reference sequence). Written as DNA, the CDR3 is TGCAGTGCCCGGGAGGCAGGGGGTGGTGGCTACACCTTC. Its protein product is CSAREAGGGGYTF.

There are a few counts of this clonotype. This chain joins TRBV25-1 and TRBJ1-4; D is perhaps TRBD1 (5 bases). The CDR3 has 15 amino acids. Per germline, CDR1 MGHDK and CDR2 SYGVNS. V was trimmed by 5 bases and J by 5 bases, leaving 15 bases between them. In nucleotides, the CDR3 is TGTGCCAGCAGTCTTAAGCAGGGTTTAAATGAAAAACTGTTTTTT. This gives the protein CASSLKQGLNEKLFF.

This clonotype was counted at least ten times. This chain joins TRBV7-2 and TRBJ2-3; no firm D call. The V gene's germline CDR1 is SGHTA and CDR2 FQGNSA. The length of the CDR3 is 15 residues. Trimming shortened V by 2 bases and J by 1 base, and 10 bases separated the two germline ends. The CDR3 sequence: CASSLYQTGTDTQYF. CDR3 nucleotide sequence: TGTGCCAGCAGCTTATACCAGACGGGCACAGATACGCAGTATTTT.

CDR3 nucleotide sequence: TGCGCCAGCAGCCCCGGGGGCGGATGGGCCAAAAACATTCAGTACTTC. This gives the protein CASSPGGGWAKNIQYF. J is TRBJ2-4 and V is TRBV5-1; D assignment may be TRBD1 or TRBD2 (6 bases each). Germline V gene lookup returns CDR1 SGHRS and CDR2 YFSETQ. This CDR3 is built from 16 residues. The V and J ends lost 4 bases and 1 base respectively, with 15 bases between them.

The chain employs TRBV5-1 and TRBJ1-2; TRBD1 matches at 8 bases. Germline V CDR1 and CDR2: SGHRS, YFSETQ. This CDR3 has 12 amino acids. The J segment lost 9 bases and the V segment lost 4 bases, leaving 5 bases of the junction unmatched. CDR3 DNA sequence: TGCGCCAGCAGCATCCAGGGGGCGAGCTACACCTTC. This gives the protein CASSIQGASYTF.

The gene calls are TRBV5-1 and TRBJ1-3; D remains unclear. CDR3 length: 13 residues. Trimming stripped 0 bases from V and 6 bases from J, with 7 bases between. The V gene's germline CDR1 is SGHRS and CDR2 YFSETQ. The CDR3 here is CASSLETQNTIYF. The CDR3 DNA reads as TGCGCCAGCAGCTTGGAAACGCAAAACACCATATATTTT.

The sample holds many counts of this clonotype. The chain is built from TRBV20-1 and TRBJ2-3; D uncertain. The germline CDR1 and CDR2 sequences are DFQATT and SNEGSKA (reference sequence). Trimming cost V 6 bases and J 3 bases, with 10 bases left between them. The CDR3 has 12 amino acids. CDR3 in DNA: TGCAGTGCCGCTGCCCATACAGATACGCAGTATTTT. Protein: CSAAAHTDTQYF.

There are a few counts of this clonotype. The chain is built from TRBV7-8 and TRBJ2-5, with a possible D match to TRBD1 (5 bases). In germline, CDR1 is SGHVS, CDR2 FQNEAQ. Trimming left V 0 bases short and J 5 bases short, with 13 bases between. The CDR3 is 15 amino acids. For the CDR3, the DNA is TGTGCCAGCAGCTTAGCAGCAGGGTTTTCGGAGACCCAGTACTTC. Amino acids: CASSLAAGFSETQYF.

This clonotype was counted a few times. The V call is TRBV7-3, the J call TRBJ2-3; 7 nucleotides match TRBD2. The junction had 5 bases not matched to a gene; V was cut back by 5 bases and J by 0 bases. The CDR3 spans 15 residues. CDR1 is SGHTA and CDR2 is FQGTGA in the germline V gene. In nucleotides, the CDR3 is TGTGCCAGCAGCCAGTCACTAGCGAGCACAGATACGCAGTATTTT. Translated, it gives CASSQSLASTDTQYF.

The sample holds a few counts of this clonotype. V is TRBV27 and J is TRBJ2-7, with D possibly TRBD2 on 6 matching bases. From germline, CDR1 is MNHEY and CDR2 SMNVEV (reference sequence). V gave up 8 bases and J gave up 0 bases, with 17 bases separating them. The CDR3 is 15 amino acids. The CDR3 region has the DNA TGTGCCAGCGGGCGCGGGACGGTTGTCTCCTACGAGCAGTACGTC. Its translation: CASGRGTVVSYEQYV.

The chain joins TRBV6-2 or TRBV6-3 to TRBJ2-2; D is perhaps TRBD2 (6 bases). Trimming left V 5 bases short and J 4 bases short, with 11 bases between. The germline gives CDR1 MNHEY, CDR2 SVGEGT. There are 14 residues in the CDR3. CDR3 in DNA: TGTGCCAGCAGTGACGGGACTGTCACCGGGGAGCTGTTTTTT. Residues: CASSDGTVTGELFF.

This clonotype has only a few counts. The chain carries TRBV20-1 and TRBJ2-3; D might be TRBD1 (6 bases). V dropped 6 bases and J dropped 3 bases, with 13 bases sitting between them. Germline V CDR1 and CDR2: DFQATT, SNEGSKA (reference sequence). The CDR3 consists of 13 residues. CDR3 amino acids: CSAKKRGTDTQYF. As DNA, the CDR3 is TGCAGTGCAAAGAAGAGGGGGACAGATACGCAGTATTTT.

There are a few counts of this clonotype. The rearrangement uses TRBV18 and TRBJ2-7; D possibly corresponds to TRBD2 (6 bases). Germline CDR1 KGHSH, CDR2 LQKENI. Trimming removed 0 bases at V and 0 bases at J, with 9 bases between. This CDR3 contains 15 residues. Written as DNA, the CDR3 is TGTGCCAGCTCACCACCGGGACTGTACTCCTACGAGCAGTACTTC. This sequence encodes CASSPPGLYSYEQYF.

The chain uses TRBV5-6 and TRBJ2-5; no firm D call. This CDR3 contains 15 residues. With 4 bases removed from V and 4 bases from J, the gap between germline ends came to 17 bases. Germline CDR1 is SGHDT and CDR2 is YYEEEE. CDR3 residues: CASSPCVRWGETQYF. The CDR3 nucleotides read TGTGCCAGCAGCCCCTGCGTCCGCTGGGGAGAGACCCAGTACTTC.

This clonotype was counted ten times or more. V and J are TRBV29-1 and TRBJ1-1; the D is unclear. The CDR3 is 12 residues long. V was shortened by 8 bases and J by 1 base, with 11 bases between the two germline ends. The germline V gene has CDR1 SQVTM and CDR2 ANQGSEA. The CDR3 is CSYCEGNTEAFF. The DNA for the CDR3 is TGCAGCTACTGCGAGGGGAACACTGAAGCTTTCTTT.

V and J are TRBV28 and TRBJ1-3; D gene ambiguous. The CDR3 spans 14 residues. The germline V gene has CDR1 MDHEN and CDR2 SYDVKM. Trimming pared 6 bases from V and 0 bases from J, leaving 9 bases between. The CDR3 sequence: CASRTSSSGNTIYF. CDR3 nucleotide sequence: TGTGCCAGCAGGACGTCCTCCTCTGGAAACACCATATATTTT. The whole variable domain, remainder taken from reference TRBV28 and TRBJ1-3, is DVKVTQSSRYLVKRTGEKVFLECVQDMDHENMFWYRQDPGLGLRLIYFSYDVKMKEKGDIPEGYSVSREKKERFSLILESASTNQTSMYLCASRTSSSGNTIYFGEGSWLTVV.

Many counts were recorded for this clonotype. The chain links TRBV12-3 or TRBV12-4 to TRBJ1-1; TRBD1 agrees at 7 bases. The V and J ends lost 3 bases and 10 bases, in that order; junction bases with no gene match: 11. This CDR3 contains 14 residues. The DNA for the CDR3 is TGTGCCAGCAGTTTCTCGGGGACAGACGATATAGCTTTCTTT. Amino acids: CASSFSGTDDIAFF.

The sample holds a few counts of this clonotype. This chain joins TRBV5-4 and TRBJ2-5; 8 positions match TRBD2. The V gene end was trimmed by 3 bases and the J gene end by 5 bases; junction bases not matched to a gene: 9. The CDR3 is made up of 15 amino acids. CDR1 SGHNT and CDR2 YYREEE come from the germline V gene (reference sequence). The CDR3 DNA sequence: TGTGCCAGCAGCTCTCCCTGGACTAGCCGGGAGACCCAGTACTTC. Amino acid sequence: CASSSPWTSRETQYF.

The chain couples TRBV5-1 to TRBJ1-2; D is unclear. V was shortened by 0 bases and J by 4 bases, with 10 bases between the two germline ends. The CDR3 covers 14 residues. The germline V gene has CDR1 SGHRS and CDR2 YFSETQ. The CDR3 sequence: CASSLAAGTYGYTF. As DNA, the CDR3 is TGCGCCAGCAGCTTGGCGGCAGGAACCTATGGCTACACCTTC.

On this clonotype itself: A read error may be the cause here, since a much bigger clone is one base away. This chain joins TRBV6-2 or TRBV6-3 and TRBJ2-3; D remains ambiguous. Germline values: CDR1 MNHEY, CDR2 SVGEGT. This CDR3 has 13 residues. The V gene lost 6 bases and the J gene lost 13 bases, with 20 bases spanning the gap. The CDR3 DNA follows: TGTGCCAGCAGCCGAGGAACCGGGCCCCCAGAGTATTTT. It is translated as CASSRGTGPPEYF.

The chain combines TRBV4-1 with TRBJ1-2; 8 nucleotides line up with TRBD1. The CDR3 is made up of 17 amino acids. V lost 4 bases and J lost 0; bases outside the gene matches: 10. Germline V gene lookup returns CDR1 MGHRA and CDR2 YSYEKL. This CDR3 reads CASSPERTGTTNYGYTF. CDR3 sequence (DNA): TGCGCCAGCAGCCCCGAGCGGACAGGGACCACTAACTATGGCTACACCTTC.

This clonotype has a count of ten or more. Written as DNA, the CDR3 is TGTGCCAGCAGTTACTCGAACAGGACAGGGTACCAAGAGACCCAGTACTTC. Protein product: CASSYSNRTGYQETQYF. The chain recombines TRBV6-5 with TRBJ2-5; 8 nucleotides match TRBD1. V lost 0 bases and J lost 0; bases outside the gene matches: 6. CDR3 size: 17 residues. Germline loops: CDR1 MNHEY, CDR2 SVGAGI.

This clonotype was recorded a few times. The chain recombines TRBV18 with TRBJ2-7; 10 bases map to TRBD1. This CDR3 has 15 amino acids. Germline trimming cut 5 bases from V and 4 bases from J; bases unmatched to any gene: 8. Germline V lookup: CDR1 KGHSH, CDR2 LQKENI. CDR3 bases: TGTGCCAGCTCAGCAGCCGGGACAGGGGATTACGAGCAGTACTTC. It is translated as CASSAAGTGDYEQYF.

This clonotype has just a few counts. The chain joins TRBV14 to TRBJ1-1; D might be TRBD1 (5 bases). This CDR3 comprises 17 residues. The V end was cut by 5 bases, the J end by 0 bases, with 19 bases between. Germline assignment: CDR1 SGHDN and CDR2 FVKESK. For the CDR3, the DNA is TGTGCCAGCAGCGCTCCCGGGACGGCATACATGAACACTGAAGCTTTCTTT. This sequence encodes CASSAPGTAYMNTEAFF.

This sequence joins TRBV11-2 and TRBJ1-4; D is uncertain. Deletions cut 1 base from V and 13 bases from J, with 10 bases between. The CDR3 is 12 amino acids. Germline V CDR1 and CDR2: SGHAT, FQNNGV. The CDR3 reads CASSLARQALFF. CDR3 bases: TGTGCCAGCAGCTTAGCAAGGCAGGCACTGTTTTTT. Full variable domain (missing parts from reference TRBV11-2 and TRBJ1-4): EAGVAQSPRYKIIEKRQSVAFWCNPISGHATLYWYQQILGQGPKLLIQFQNNGVVDDSQLPKDRFSAERLKGVDSTLKIQPAKLEDSAVYLCASSLARQALFFGSGTQLSVL.